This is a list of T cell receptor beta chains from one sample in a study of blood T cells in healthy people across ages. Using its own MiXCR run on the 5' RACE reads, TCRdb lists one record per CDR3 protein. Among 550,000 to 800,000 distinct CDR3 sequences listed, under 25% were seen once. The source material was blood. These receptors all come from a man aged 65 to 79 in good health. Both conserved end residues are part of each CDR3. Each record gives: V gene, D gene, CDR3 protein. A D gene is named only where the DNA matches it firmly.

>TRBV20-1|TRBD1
CSGQGQQGEQYF
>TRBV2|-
CASSDRTGNTEAFF
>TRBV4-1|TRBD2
CASSQPGLAGGFSSYNEQFF
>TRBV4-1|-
CASSPQQSTEAFF
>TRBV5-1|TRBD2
CASSLALVGGSSYNEQSF
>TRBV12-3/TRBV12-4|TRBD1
CASSQGGRDQAFF
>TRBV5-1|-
CASSLGSGNGDTGELFF
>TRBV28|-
CASRGPGIYGYTF
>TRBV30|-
CAWSVRAGSNYGYTF
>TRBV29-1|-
CSVATGGGPEKLFF
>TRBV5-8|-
CASIPRDLRGETQYF
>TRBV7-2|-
CASSFPRGEQYF
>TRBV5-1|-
CASSLDSSGPNTDTQYF
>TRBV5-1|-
CASSLYYERSTGELFF
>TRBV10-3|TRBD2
CAISGTSSGETQYF
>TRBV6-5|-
CASRANSTDTQYF
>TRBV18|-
CASSPNGFGDEQFF
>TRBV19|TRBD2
CASSSGTSGTTDTQYF
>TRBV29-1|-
CSVVVPGIETQYF
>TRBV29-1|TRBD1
CSSPGQGVIGDTQYF
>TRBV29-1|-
CSVEPGLTGGTQYF
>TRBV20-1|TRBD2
CSAREVPERTQYF
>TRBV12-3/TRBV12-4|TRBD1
CASSQDRGAYEQYF
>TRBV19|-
CASCVEGRNTEAFF
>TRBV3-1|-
CASSQRSGAANYGYTF
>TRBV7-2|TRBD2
CASSRGLVEQFF
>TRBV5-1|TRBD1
CASSPRTGSTYEQYF
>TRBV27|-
CASSFWKLGNQPQHF
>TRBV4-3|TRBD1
CASSQEGTAQETQYF
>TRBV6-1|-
CASSEQRTAEQYF
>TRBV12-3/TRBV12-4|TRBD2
CASSLELAGIQTQYF
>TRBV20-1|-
CSARAEMNEQFF
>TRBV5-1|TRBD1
CASSIGQGGTGNTIYF
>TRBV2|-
CASSEPGVKQAGELFF
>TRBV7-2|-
CASSQRSYNEQFF
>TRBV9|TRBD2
CASSQDGGVYNEQFF
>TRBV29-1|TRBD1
CSVASLHVGTGRGGPDTQYF
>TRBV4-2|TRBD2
CASSGGTSVHTQYF
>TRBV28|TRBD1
CASSLRTGGIYGYTF
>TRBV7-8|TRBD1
CASSLAWQGGNTEAFF
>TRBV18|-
CASSPPSSPNEQFF